The sequence of this T cell receptor beta chain was determined in a study of T cell changes during pregnancy in multiple sclerosis. The assay was immunoSEQ multiplex PCR, and TCRdb's table has in-frame clones only and misses some. Here the sample spans about 70,000 clones, 91% being singletons. This CDR3 spans 14 amino acids. The ends lost 7 bases at V and 2 bases at J; junction bases unmatched: 7. Germline CDR1 and CDR2: MDHEN and SYDVKM. This TCR was sampled from a female donor with multiple sclerosis, enrolled in a pregnancy study. The chain carries TRBV28 and TRBJ2-7; TRBD2 matches at 8 bases. Material: peripheral blood, obtained in the first trimester of pregnancy. CDR3 residues: CASTNSGIAYEQYF. In DNA, the CDR3 is TGTGCCAGCACCAATAGCGGGATCGCCTACGAGCAGTACTTC.